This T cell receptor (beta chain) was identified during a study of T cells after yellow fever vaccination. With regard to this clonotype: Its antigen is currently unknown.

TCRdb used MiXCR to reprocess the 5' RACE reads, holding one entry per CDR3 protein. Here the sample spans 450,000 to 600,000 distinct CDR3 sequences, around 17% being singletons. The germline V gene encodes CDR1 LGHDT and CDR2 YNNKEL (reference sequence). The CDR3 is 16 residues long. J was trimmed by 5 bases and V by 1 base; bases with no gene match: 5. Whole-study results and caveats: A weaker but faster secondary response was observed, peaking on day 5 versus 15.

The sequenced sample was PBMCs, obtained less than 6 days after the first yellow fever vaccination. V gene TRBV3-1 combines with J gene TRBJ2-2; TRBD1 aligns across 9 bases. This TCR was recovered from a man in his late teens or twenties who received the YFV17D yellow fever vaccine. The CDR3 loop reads CASSQGTGVRTGELFF. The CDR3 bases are TGTGCCAGCAGCCAAGGGACAGGGGTCAGGACCGGGGAGCTGTTTTTT.